Shown below are 2 T cell receptor beta chains from a single sample sequenced in a study of blood T cell repertoires in COVID-19. Using immunoSEQ multiplex PCR, the repertoire was profiled, and TCRdb retains in-frame clones only, with some absent. The repertoire holds tens of thousands of clones, with about 87% as singletons. Material for sequencing was peripheral blood. These receptors all stem from a man at least 80 years old with active or convalescent COVID-19.

This chain joins TRBV6-6 and TRBJ2-6; D possibly corresponds to TRBD1 (5 bases). Germline CDR1 and CDR2: MNHNY and SVGAGI (reference sequence). Trimming left V 5 bases short and J 0 bases short, with 14 bases between. CDR3 length: 17 residues. The CDR3 reads CASSPRASSSGANVLTF. In DNA form, the CDR3 reads TGTGCCAGCAGTCCCAGGGCAAGCTCCTCTGGGGCCAACGTCCTGACTTTC.

The chain employs TRBV12-3 or TRBV12-4 and TRBJ1-2; the D gene is possibly TRBD1 (5 bases). V lost 2 bases and J lost 2, with 6 bases in between. This CDR3 spans 13 amino acids. The CDR3 loop reads CASSLRGNYGYTF. Here the CDR3 DNA reads TGTGCCAGCAGTTTACGGGGGAACTATGGCTACACCTTC.